The rows below give T cell receptor beta chains drawn from one sample of a study of cytomegalovirus exposure and HLA in healthy donors. Sequencing was performed with immunoSEQ multiplex PCR; in TCRdb, only in-frame clones are kept and a portion is missing. Counted here are more than 85,000 clones, about three quarters occurring once; the ten biggest clones make up about 16%. Sequencing was carried out using PBMCs. These receptors were obtained from a woman in her forties or fifties in good health and CMV-seropositive. CDR3s include the opening cysteine and the closing phenylalanine or tryptophan. The order of the fields is D gene, J gene, V gene, CDR3 protein. A D gene is named only where the DNA matches it firmly.

NA TRBJ1-1 TRBV7-3 CASSRRAGTEAFF
NA TRBJ2-7 TRBV5-5 CASSLQFTRDEQYF
TRBD2 TRBJ2-1 TRBV30 CAWSEGLAGGPGNEQFF
NA TRBJ1-1 TRBV5-1 CASSTGQLSAEAFF
TRBD2 TRBJ2-7 TRBV5-1 CASSLQGLAGGSEQYF
TRBD2 TRBJ2-2 TRBV19 CASSIGDSQVLAGEVTGELFF
TRBD2 TRBJ2-7 TRBV27 CASSLRTSGSSLVYEQYF
NA TRBJ1-2 TRBV9 CASSVDGRLINYGYTF
TRBD1 TRBJ1-1 TRBV18 CASSLKQGTEAFF
NA TRBJ1-5 TRBV7-2 CASSLWGGGVDQPQHF
TRBD1 TRBJ2-3 TRBV7-9 CAVTGTGRTDTQYF
NA TRBJ2-1 TRBV4-2 CASSPGAGSRLANEQFF
TRBD2 TRBJ2-7 TRBV2 CASSWTSEKSYEQYF
TRBD1 TRBJ1-2 TRBV19 CASSLAGGGYTF
NA TRBJ1-2 TRBV19 CASTSYTGGYTF
NA TRBJ2-1 TRBV4-1 CASSQEELAMSEQFF
TRBD1 TRBJ1-2 TRBV5-1 CASSRDSRNYGYTF
NA TRBJ2-7 TRBV6-5 CASSNREKQYF
NA TRBJ2-4 TRBV11-2 CASSSTVAKNIQYF
TRBD1 TRBJ1-2 TRBV28 CASSLISGAGQGISHYGYTF
TRBD2 TRBJ2-1 TRBV15 CATSRDELAGYNEQFF
NA TRBJ2-7 TRBV6-5 CASSRGTGEQYF
NA TRBJ2-1 TRBV2 CASSRGADTYNEQFF
TRBD2 TRBJ2-1 TRBV6-5 CASSLAGGTNEQFF
NA TRBJ2-2 TRBV6-5 CASSLQGANTGELFF
TRBD2 TRBJ2-1 TRBV7-3 CASSSRTSADNEQFF
TRBD1 TRBJ1-3 TRBV27 CASSPYTGGRNTIYF
NA TRBJ1-2 TRBV21-1 CASSKAIRTGVGYGYTF
NA TRBJ1-3 TRBV11-2 CASSLVGFNSGNTIYF
NA TRBJ2-3 TRBV5-5 CASSQVQGTTDTQYF
NA TRBJ1-1 TRBV7-9 CASSLAERVNTEAFF
NA TRBJ1-2 TRBV5-1 CASSGGDNGDYGYTF
TRBD2 TRBJ2-1 TRBV2 CASTSLAGGKYNEQFF
NA TRBJ2-5 TRBV7-3 CASSLGRKETQYF
TRBD2 TRBJ2-7 TRBV18 CASGSGSSYEQYF
TRBD1 TRBJ1-5 TRBV28 CASSSGGSSQPQHF
TRBD1 TRBJ1-6 TRBV28 CASSLWGTGANSPLHF
NA TRBJ1-1 TRBV19 CASSVIGGTEAFF
TRBD2 TRBJ2-1 TRBV2 CASSPGLADNGQFF
NA TRBJ2-3 TRBV11-2 CASSLLGGPDTQYF
NA TRBJ2-2 TRBV7-6 CASSLGGGATGELFF
NA TRBJ2-2 TRBV29-1 CSVSDSGELFF
TRBD1 TRBJ2-7 TRBV6-5 CASSLDRRTYEQYF
TRBD1 TRBJ2-7 TRBV7-2 CASSLDRGNGHEQYF
NA TRBJ2-3 TRBV9 CASSVGAHNTDTQYF
TRBD1 TRBJ2-3 TRBV9 CASSIRQGAGTDTQYF
NA TRBJ2-5 TRBV9 CASSVAGGETQYF
TRBD2 NA TRBV2 CASSEYGGGIEQYF
NA TRBJ1-6 TRBV19 CASSNLGGHRNSPLHF
NA TRBJ1-1 TRBV4-2 CASSQSPTGNTEAFF
NA TRBJ2-2 TRBV30 CAWTWRWRELFF
NA TRBJ1-1 TRBV30 CAWSVLSGEAFF
NA NA TRBV7-6 CASSLAHGTSYEQYF